This T cell receptor beta chain emerged from a study of blood T cell repertoires in COVID-19. Background on the study: Both acute and convalescent COVID-19 samples were obtained from the United States, Italy and Spain. In each case, the material was cDNA or gDNA derived from T cells, B-cell-depleted T cells, or PBMCs.

Recovered Cohort 3 donors showed two negative PCRs, clearance, or symptom resolution. Trimming at V came to 1 base and at J to 7 bases, leaving 9 bases not matched to a gene. Per the germline V gene, CDR1 is SGHNT and CDR2 is YYREEE (reference sequence). The CDR3 covers 16 residues. TCRdb's copy holds only in-frame clones and misses some; the assay was immunoSEQ multiplex PCR. The sample consists of roughly 250,000 clones, roughly 90% of them appearing once. The TCR was taken from a woman aged 50 to 60 who had recovered from COVID-19. Sequences were obtained from PBMCs or T cells enriched from blood (not recorded which). The V gene is TRBV5-4, the J gene TRBJ1-1; TRBD1 matches at 11 bases. CDR3 sequence reads: CASSLLRGQGAGEAFF. The CDR3 DNA reads TGTGCCAGCAGCTTGTTACGAGGACAGGGGGCTGGTGAAGCTTTCTTT.